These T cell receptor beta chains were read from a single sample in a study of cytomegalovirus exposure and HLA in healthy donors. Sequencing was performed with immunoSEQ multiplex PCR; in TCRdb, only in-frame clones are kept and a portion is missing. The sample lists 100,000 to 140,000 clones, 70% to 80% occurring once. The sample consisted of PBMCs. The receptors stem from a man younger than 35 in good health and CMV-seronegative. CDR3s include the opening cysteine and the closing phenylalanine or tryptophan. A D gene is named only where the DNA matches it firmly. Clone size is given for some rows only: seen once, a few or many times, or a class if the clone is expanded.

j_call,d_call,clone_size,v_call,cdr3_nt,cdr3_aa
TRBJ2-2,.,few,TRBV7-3,TGTGCCAGCAGCCCGGCCCGCGGAGGGAACACCGGGGAGCTGTTTTTT,CASSPARGGNTGELFF
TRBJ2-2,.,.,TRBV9,TGTGCCAGCAGCGGGGGCGGGCGGGGCCACACCGGGGAGCTGTTTTTT,CASSGGGRGHTGELFF
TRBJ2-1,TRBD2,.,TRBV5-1,TGCGCCAGCAGCTTGACAGCGGGAGCCTCCTACAATGAGCAGTTCTTC,CASSLTAGASYNEQFF
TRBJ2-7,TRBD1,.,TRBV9,TGTGCCAGCAGCGTGGACAGGGGTGGGGAGCAGTACTTC,CASSVDRGGEQYF
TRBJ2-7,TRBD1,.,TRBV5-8,TGTGCCAGCAGCTCCCAGGGGGCCACGGGCGAGCAGTACTTC,CASSSQGATGEQYF
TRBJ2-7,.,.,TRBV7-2,TGTGCCAGCAGCTTAGTCAGCTACGAGCAGTACTTC,CASSLVSYEQYF
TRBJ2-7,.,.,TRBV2,TGTGCCAGCAGTGGGGGCAGACGCACCTACGAGCAGTACTTC,CASSGGRRTYEQYF
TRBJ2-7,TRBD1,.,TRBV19,TGTGCCAGTAGTTCAGGACAGGGGGGAGCCTACGAGCAGTACTTC,CASSSGQGGAYEQYF
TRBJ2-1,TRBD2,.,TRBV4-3,TGCGCCAGCAGCCAAGACACGGGGGGGTCCTACAATGAGCAGTTCTTC,CASSQDTGGSYNEQFF
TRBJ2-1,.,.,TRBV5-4,TGTGCCAGCAGCTTGGATCCGCCGGCCGGGGAGCAGTTCTTC,CASSLDPPAGEQFF
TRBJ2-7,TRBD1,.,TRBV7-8,TGTGCCAGCAGCCAGGCCGGGACAGGGGTTAATTCCTACGAGCAGTACTTC,CASSQAGTGVNSYEQYF
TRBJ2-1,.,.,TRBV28,TGTGCCAGCAGTTTGACAGGTTGGAATGAGCAGTTCTTC,CASSLTGWNEQFF
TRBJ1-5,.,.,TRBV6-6,TGTGCCAGCAGTTACCCTGGCAATCAGCCCCAGCATTTT,CASSYPGNQPQHF
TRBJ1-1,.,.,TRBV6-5,TGTGCCAGCAGTGAGAATATCGGGTACACTGAAGCTTTCTTT,CASSENIGYTEAFF
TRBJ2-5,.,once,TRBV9,TGTGCCAGCAGCGCCGGGGGGCCTGGGACCCAGTACTTC,CASSAGGPGTQYF
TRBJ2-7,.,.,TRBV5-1,TGCGCCAGCAGCTTGACAGAGTTAAACTACGAGCAGTACTTC,CASSLTELNYEQYF
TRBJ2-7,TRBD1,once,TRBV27,TGTGCCAGCAGACGGACAGGAGATTACTACGAGCAGTACTTC,CASRRTGDYYEQYF
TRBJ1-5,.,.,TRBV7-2,TGTGCCAGCAGCTTAGTCGGGGAGGGGCCCCAGCATTTT,CASSLVGEGPQHF
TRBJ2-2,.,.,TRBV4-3,TGCGCCAGCAGCCAAGTGGGAACCGGGGCCGGGGAGCTGTTTTTT,CASSQVGTGAGELFF
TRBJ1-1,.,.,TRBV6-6,TGTGCCAGCAGCCGACAAGTCGCTGAAGCTTTCTTT,CASSRQVAEAFF
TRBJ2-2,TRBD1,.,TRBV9,TGTGCCAGCAGCGTAGACCCGGGACAGGGACCTCGACGGGAGCTGTTTTTT,CASSVDPGQGPRRELFF
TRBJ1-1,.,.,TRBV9,TGTGCCAGCAGCGTAGGCCGGGTGGGCACTGAAGCTTTCTTT,CASSVGRVGTEAFF